This T cell receptor (beta chain) was recorded in a study of T cell responses to AZD1222 COVID-19 vaccine (dated by TCRdb to about 2021). Looking at the study overall: AZD1222 recipients given second doses at about 4 weeks or at about 12 weeks were pooled, since spike-specific TCR depth and breadth were not found to differ between the two schedules. A total of under 250 trial participants underwent TCR sequencing, of whom roughly 210 had received two doses of AZD1222 and about 25 had received two doses of the MenACWY control vaccine. Trial participants were enrolled by age into subgroups of 18-55, 56-69 and 70-plus years, and 148, 28 and 57 TCR-sequenced participants, respectively, were included in these subgroups.

The cysteine opens and the phenylalanine closes a CDR3 of 14 amino acids. The entry retains the CDR3 DNA only, 42 bases that are in frame from base 1. CDR1 and CDR2 are read off the germline V gene (reference sequence) as LGHDT and YNNKEL. V lost 5 bases and J lost 8 bases, and the count of bases not matched to a germline gene is 9. Interpreted using the paper, the time point label stands for: baseline before first vaccination. Vaccinee samples came from UK trials COV001 and COV002, including a single-blind randomized controlled phase 2/3 trial of AZD1222 (ChAdOx1 nCoV-19) in healthy adults. For TCRbeta chain sequencing, PBMC samples from trial participants were taken at day 0 and at day 28 after the second dose. A remark on this clone: Its binding antigen is unknown. Per-nucleotide qualities are absent, and no much larger clonotype sits a single base away.

Overall results and qualifications from the work: Conclusions about previously exposed vaccinees are limited, since just six or seven AZD1222 recipients were seropositive for SARS-CoV-2 at baseline. Because no day 14 peak-response samples were available, the repertoires could be characterized only after the peak T cell response. The 56-69-year group was small, and its depth increase did not reach significance, likely because of low power. The vaccine-associated CD4 TCRs covered the entire spike protein, and the dominant responses fell in regions 160-218 and 743-854. Most participants were white British and females outnumbered males, and the authors suggested that clonal diversity may have been underestimated. Nearly half of unique spike-specific TCRs reportedly recognized epitopes outside regions mutated in the B.1.351 and B.1.1.7 variants. After two AZD1222 doses, both the breadth and the depth of spike-specific TCRs were significantly higher than at day 0 and than in MenACWY recipients.

The CDR3 regions of human TCRbeta chains were analyzed by immunosequencing. In the paper's pipeline: Repertoire TCRs were matched against a reference library of SARS-CoV-2-specific TCRs generated with the MIRA antigen-specificity platform. Breadth was defined as the fraction of unique TCRs that were SARS-CoV-2-associated. Depth was defined as the fraction of total T cells that were SARS-CoV-2-associated. Using the MIRA data, each spike-specific TCR was assigned both to the spike region to which the TCR was reactive and to a CD4 or CD8 class. Log10-transformed breadth and depth values were compared by one-way ANOVA with Sidak's multiple comparisons tests. TCRdb took this table from immuneACCESS and kept in-frame rearrangements with V and J called. Such tables lack part of the clones; where checked against another copy, unresolved V genes explain under half of the gap, and the rest is unexplained. For V, J and clone size, that table is used; D and trimming come from the DNA. The sample records approximately 150,000 clones, approximately 90% of which are singletons. 1.5% to 2% of the sample goes to the ten largest clones.

Sequences were derived from peripheral blood, sampled on day 0 of AZD1222 vaccination. The sequence derives from an adult in good health. Rearrangement joined TRBV3-1 (or the pseudogene TRBV3-2) to TRBJ2-3; TRBD2 agrees with 8 junctional bases. The bases are TGTGCCAGCAGCGGGGGACTAGTTGCAGGTACGCAGTATTTT. Its amino acids are CASSGGLVAGTQYF.